This TCR beta chain was recorded in a study of cytomegalovirus exposure and HLA in healthy donors. On this clone: The target antigen is unknown.

Primers for the PCR totalled 60 Vbeta and 13 Jbeta. Clones were sequenced by immunoSEQ multiplex PCR, and TCRdb holds only the in-frame ones, with some missing. Recorded here are under 100,000 clones; the top ten clones represent approximately 4.2%. Notes on the study in general: Later analysis reportedly placed an Asian-associated ancestry cluster below the roughly 690-donor mean in N-insertions. TCR beta sequences numbering more than 15,000 were associated with HLA alleles at 0.05 false discovery rate in a later analysis.

This receptor was identified in a man aged 25-40 years in good health and CMV-seronegative. Sample: PBMCs.

CDR3: CASSLANGWDQETQYF. The CDR3 DNA reads as TGTGCCAGCAGCTTAGCGAACGGGTGGGACCAAGAGACCCAGTACTTC. The chain combines TRBV7-9 with TRBJ2-5; D is ambiguous. CDR1 SEHNR and CDR2 FQNEAQ come from the germline V gene (reference sequence). The CDR3 is 16 amino acids. V was pared by 0 bases and J by 0 bases, with 11 bases between.